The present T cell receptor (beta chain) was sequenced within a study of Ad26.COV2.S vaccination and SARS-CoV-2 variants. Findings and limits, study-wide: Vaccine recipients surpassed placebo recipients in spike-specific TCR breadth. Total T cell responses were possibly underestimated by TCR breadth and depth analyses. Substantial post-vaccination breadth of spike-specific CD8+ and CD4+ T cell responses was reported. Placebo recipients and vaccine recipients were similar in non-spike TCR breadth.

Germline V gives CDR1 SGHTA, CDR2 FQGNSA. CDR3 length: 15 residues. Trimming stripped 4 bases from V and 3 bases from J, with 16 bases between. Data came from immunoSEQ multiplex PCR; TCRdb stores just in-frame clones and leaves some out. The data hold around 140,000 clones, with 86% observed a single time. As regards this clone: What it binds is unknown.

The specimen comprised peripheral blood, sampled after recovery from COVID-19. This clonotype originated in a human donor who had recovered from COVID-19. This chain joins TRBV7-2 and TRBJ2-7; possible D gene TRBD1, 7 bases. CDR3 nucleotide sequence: TGTGCCAGCAGCTCCTTGGGGGGACAGCACTACGAGCAGTACTTC. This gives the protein CASSSLGGQHYEQYF.